The source of this T cell receptor beta chain is a study of cytomegalovirus exposure and HLA in healthy donors. The PCR ran on 60 Vbeta and 13 Jbeta primers. Study processing details: In a later analysis, some 80 million unique TCR beta chains included roughly 11 million shared by two or more donors. The repertoire was sequenced with immunoSEQ multiplex PCR; TCRdb's copy has only in-frame clones and lacks some. The V and J calls and clone size come from that table; D and trimming were worked out from the DNA. The table has about 150,000 clones, approximately 88% seen once. General study results and limits: Many donors carried some public TCRs, although rarity characterized most TCR sequences.

As for this clone: What it binds is unknown.

The specimen sequenced was PBMCs. This receptor was obtained from a woman between 18 and 29 years old in good health and CMV-seronegative.

The CDR3 nucleotides read TGTGCCTACAATCAGGGGACTAACTATGGCTACACCTTC. Encoded protein: CAYNQGTNYGYTF. The chain combines TRBV30 with TRBJ1-2; a possible D gene is TRBD1 (6 bases). The V gene lost 7 bases and the J gene lost 0 bases, with 12 bases spanning the gap. Germline CDR1 reads GTSNPN; CDR2 reads SVGIG (reference sequence). This CDR3 spans 13 amino acids.